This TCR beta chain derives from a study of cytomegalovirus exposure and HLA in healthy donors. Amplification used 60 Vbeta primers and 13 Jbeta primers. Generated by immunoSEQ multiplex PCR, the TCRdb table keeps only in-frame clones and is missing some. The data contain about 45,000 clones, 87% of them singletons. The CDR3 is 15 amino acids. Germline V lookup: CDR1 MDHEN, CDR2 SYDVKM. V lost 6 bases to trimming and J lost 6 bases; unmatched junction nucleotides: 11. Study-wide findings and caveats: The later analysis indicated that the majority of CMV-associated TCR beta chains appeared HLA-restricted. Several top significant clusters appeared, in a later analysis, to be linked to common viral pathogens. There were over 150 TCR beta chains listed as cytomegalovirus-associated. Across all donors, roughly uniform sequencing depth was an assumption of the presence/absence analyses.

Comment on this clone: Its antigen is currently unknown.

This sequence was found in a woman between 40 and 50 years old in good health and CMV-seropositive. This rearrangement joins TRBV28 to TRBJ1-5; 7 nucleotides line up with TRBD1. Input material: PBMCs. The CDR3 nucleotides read TGTGCCAGCAGCCGCTATACGACAGGGCGTCAGCCCCAGCATTTT. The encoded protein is CASSRYTTGRQPQHF.